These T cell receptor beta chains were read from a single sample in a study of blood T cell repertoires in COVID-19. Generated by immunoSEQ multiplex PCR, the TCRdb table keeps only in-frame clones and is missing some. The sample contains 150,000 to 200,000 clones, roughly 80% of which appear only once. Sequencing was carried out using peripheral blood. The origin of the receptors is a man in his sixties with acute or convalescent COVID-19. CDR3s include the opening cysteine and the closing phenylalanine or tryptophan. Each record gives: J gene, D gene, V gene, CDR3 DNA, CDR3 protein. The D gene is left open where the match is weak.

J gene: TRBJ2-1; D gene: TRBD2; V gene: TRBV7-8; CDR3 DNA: TGTGCCAGCAGCCTCACACGGGGGGTTGTCAATGAGCAGTTCTTC; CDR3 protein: CASSLTRGVVNEQFF
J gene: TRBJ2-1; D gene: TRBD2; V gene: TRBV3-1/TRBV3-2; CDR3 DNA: TGTGCCAGCAGCCGGGGACTAGCGGGGACCAGAGATGAGCAGTTCTTC; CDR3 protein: CASSRGLAGTRDEQFF
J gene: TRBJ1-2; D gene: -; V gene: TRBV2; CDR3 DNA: TGTGCCAGCACCATTAATGGAGAGGTTCGAGGCTACACCTTC; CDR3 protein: CASTINGEVRGYTF
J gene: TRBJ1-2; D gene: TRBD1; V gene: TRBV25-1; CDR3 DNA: TGTGCCAGCAGGGCAGAGGGGGCAAATGGCTACACCTTC; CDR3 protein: CASRAEGANGYTF
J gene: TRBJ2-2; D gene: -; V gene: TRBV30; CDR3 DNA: TGTGCCTGGAGTGCTGCCCGGGTCGGGGAGCTGTTTTTT; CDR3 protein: CAWSAARVGELFF
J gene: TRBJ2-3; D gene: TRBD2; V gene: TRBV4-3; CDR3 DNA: TGCGCCAGCAGCCCCCGACCGACTAGCGGGGGGGCAACAGATACGCAGTATTTT; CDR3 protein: CASSPRPTSGGATDTQYF
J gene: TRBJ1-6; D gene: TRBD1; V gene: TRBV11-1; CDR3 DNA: TGTGCCAGCAGCAGGACAGGGGAGAATTCACCCCTCCACTTT; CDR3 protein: CASSRTGENSPLHF
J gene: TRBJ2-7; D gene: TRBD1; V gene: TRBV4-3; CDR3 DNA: TGCGCCAGCAGCCAGGATACTACAGGGGCCTACGAGCAGTACTTC; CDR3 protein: CASSQDTTGAYEQYF
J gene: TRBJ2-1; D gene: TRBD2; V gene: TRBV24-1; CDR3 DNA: TGTGCCACCAGTGACCAAGCGGGGGGGGAGCAGTTCTTC; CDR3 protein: CATSDQAGGEQFF
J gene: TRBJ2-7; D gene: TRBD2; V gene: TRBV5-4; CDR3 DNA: TGTGCCAGCAGCTTGACTAGCGGGGGGGCCCACGAGCAGTACTTC; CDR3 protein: CASSLTSGGAHEQYF
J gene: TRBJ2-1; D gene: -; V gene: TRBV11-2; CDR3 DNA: TGTGCCAGCAGCTTAGAGGGCTCGGAGGAGAATGAGCAGTTCTTC; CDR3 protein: CASSLEGSEENEQFF